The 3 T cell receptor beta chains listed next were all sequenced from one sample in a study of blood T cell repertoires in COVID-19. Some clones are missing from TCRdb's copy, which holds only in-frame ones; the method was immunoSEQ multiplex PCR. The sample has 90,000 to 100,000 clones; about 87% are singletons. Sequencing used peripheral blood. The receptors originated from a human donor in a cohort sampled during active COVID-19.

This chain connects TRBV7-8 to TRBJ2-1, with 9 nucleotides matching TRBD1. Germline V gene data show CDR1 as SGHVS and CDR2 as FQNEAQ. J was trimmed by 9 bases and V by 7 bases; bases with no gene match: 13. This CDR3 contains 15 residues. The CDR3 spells CASTRQGVRYGEQFF. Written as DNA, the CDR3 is TGTGCCAGCACCAGACAGGGGGTAAGGTACGGTGAGCAGTTCTTC. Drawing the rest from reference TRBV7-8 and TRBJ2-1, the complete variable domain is GAGVSQSPRYKVAKRGQDVALRCDPISGHVSLFWYQQALGQGPEFLTYFQNEAQLDKSGLPSDRFFAERPEGSVSTLKIQRTQQEDSAVYLCASTRQGVRYGEQFFGPGTRLTVL.

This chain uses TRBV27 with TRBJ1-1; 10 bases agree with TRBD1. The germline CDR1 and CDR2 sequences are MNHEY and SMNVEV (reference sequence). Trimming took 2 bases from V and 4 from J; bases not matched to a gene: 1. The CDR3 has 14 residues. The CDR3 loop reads CASSLRTGGTEAFF. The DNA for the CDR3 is TGTGCCAGCAGTTTAAGGACAGGGGGCACTGAAGCTTTCTTT.

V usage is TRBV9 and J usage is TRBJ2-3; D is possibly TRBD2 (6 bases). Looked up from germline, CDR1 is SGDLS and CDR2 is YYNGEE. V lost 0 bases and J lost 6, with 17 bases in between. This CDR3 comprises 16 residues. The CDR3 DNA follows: TGTGCCAGCAGCGTAGGTTTCTCAAAGGAGGGGGATACGCAGTATTTT. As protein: CASSVGFSKEGDTQYF.